The entry that follows covers one T cell receptor beta chain sequence. This CDR3 region has 16 residues. The data originate from a study of blood T cell repertoires in COVID-19. About the study: Sites in the United States, Italy and Spain provided acute and convalescent COVID-19 samples. PBMCs, B-cell-depleted T cells, or T cells provided the cDNA or gDNA that made up the material.

Only in-frame clones appear in the TCRdb table, and some are missing; sequencing was by immunoSEQ multiplex PCR. The profile shows tens of thousands of clones, roughly four fifths of them singletons. The receptor's source is a woman aged 55 to 70 with acute or convalescent COVID-19. Input material: peripheral blood. V usage is TRBV21-1 and J usage is TRBJ2-7; the table's D call TRBD2 went unverified against the DNA. TRBV21-1 is reported as a pseudogene. The CDR3 DNA sequence: TGTGCCAGCAGCAAGAAACCGGGGGGGGACCCCTACGAGCAGTACTTC. Translated: CASSKKPGGDPYEQYF.